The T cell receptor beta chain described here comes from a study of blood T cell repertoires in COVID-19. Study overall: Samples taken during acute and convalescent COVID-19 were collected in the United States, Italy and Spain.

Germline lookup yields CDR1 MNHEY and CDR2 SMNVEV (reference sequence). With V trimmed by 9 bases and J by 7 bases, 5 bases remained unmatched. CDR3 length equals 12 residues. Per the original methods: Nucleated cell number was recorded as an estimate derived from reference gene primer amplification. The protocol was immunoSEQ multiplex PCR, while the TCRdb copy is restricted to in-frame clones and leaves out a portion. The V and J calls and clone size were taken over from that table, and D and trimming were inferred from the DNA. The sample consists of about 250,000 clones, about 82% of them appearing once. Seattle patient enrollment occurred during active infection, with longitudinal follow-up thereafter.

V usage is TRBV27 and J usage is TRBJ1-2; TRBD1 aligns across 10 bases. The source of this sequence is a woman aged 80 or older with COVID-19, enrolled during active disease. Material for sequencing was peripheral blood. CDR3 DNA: TGTGCCAGAGACAGGGGGCCGAGTGGCTACACCTTC. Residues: CARDRGPSGYTF.